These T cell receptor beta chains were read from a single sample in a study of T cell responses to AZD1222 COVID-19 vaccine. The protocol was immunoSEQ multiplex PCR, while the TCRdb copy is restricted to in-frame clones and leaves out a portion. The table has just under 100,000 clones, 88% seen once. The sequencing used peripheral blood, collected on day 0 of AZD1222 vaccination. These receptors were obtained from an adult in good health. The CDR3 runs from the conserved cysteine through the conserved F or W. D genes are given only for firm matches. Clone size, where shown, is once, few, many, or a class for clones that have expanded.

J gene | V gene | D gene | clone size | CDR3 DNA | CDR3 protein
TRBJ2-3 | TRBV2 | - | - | TGTGCCAGAGGGACTCAGACAGATACGCAGTATTTT | CARGTQTDTQYF
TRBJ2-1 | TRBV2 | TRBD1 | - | TGTGCCAGCATGAGACATCCGGGACAGAATTACAATGAGCAGTTCTTC | CASMRHPGQNYNEQFF
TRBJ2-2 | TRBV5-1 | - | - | TGCGCCAGCAGCTTCATTCAGGGGGGAGGCACCGGGGAGCTGTTTTTT | CASSFIQGGGTGELFF
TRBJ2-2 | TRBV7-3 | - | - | TGTGCCAGCAGCTTAATAGCCGGGGACAACACCGGGGAGCTGTTTTTT | CASSLIAGDNTGELFF
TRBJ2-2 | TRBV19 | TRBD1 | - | TGTGCCAGTATACCACGACAGGGAGATACCGGGGAGCTGTTTTTT | CASIPRQGDTGELFF
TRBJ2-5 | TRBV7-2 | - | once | TGTGCCAGCAGCTGGGAGGCCCAGGGGACCCAGTACTTC | CASSWEAQGTQYF
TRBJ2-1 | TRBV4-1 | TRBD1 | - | TGCGCCAGCAGCCAAAACAGGGGGAGAAATGAGCAGTTCTTC | CASSQNRGRNEQFF
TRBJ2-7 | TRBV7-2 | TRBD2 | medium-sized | TGTGCCAGCAGCTTCGGACTAGCGGGGGACCCGTTCTACGAGCAGTACTTC | CASSFGLAGDPFYEQYF
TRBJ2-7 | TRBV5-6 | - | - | TGTGCCAGCAGCTTGGGTGGGGGGTCCAGCCTATACGAGCAGTACTTC | CASSLGGGSSLYEQYF
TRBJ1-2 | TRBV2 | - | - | TGTGCCAGCAGTGAAGCGCGGCAGTATGGCTACACCTTC | CASSEARQYGYTF
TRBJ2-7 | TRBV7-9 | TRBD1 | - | TGTGCCAGCAGCTCTCCCGGGGGGACAGGGCCCTACGAGCAGTACTTC | CASSSPGGTGPYEQYF
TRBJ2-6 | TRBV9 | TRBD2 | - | TGTGCCAGCAGCGCCGGACTAGCGGGGGCGTTTGGGGCCAACGTCCTGACTTTC | CASSAGLAGAFGANVLTF
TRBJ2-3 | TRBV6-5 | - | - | TGTGCCACGAGTCAGGGATCTTTCACAGATACGCAGTATTTT | CATSQGSFTDTQYF
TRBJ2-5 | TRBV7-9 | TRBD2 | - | TGTGCCAGCAGTTCGGGAGGGGTTTCAGAGACCCAGTACTTC | CASSSGGVSETQYF
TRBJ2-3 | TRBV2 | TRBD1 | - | TGTGCCAGCAGTGACCCGGACAGGGGATCGGATACGCAGTATTTT | CASSDPDRGSDTQYF
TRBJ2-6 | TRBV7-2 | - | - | TGTGCCAGCAGCAGCCCACGGGCCTCTGGGGCCAACGTCCTGACTTTC | CASSSPRASGANVLTF
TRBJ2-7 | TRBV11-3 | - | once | TGTGCCAGCAGGGAGGAGGGCGAGCAGTACTTC | CASREEGEQYF
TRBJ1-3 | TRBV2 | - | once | TGTGCCAGCACAGGGTCTGGAAACACCATATATTTT | CASTGSGNTIYF